This record covers a single T cell receptor (beta chain). What it binds is not known. TCRdb analysed the reads with MiXCR anew, one entry per CDR3 protein. The sample shows 350,000 to 400,000 distinct CDR3 sequences, about 35% of them seen only once. The data are from a study of T cell repertoires in cytomegalovirus infection. About the study: Use of recently identified HLA-C-restricted and well-studied HLA-B-restricted CMV epitopes was part of the study. Carrying CMV and the relevant HLA type showed in public TCR beta signatures. Broader study findings: In two of eight donors, the top clonotype was HLA-C-restricted CMV-specific. Carriers of CMV and the relevant HLA type were discriminated by public TCR beta frequency.

J was trimmed by 8 bases and V by 0 bases; bases with no gene match: 11. The CDR3 extends over 16 amino acids. Germline CDR1 reads LGHNA; CDR2 reads YSLEER. V is TRBV4-3 and J is TRBJ1-2, with 8 bases matching TRBD1. The starting material was cultured PBMCs, obtained from culture after CMV antigen stimulation. The receptor comes from a human donor in good health (CMV status not recorded). Some clones in this sample may be carry-over from other donors' samples. Here the CDR3 DNA reads TGCGCCAGCAGCCAAGATAGTTATGAGACAGGGGCCGGCTACACCTTC. It specifies CASSQDSYETGAGYTF.